Here is one T cell receptor beta chain with its context. This specimen belongs to a study of cytomegalovirus exposure and HLA in healthy donors. The CDR3 runs to 15 residues. Germline CDR1 reads SNHLY; CDR2 reads FYNNEI. Trimming took off 2 bases at V and 0 bases at J, with 5 bases between the two ends. PCR was performed using 60 Vbeta and 13 Jbeta primers. The authors' processing: A follow-up analysis tallied 65 million to 80 million unique TCR beta chains, roughly 11 million shared. Clones were read by immunoSEQ multiplex PCR, and TCRdb kept only the in-frame ones, dropping some. V and J calls and clone size follow that table, whereas D and trimming were derived from the DNA. The sample shows 59,000 or so clones, approximately 75% of them seen only once.

The rearrangement joins TRBV2 to TRBJ1-6, with D perhaps TRBD1 (5 bases). Source material: PBMCs. This TCR was sampled from a man between 25 and 39 years old in good health and CMV-seropositive. CDR3 nucleotides: TGTGCCAGCAGTGAAAGGGGCTCCTATAATTCACCCCTCCACTTT. Translated: CASSERGSYNSPLHF.